The clone carrying this TCR beta chain was counted a single time. Its antigen is undetermined. V shed 5 bases, J shed 4 bases, and the junction held 7 bases outside the gene matches. The germline gives CDR1 GTSNPN, CDR2 SVGIG (reference sequence). CDR3 length: 14 amino acids. Terminally differentiated effector memory CD45RA+ cells were excluded by CCR7 positive selection of CD45RO-negative cells. Healthy HIV-negative adults with no recent acute infections or vaccinations were recruited as donors. The source of the sample is a study of shared clonotypes between healthy human individuals. Execution of the assay was at deep level. Per the original methods: ImmunoSEQ only sent back junction sequences with no quality scores, so filtering was done differently. This table comes from immunoSEQ multiplex PCR, and its TCRdb copy is limited to in-frame clones, with some not included. V and J calls and clone size come straight from that table; D and trimming were deduced from the DNA. The sample includes about 550,000 clones, nearly 97% of them seen just once.

Whole-study findings and limits: Collection of samples was limited to blood; tissue repertoires likely differ.

The source of this sequence is a woman in her twenties or thirties in good health. Sequences were obtained from naive CD8+ T cells sorted from blood. This chain connects TRBV30 to TRBJ1-1; 10 nucleotides agree with TRBD1. For the CDR3, the DNA is TGTGCCTGGGGAACCGGGACAGGGGCCACTGAAGCTTTCTTT. Encoded protein: CAWGTGTGATEAFF.